Below, 16 T cell receptor beta chains from the same sample are listed, as sequenced in a study of CD8+CD57+ T cells in acquired aplastic anemia. Investigators profiled TCR beta VDJ and CDR3 from genomic DNA template. TCRdb re-called the reads with MiXCR, one entry per CDR3 protein. The sample has about 200,000 distinct CDR3 sequences; under 50% are singletons. Patients selected for sequencing had displayed CD8+CD57+ cell expansion by flow cytometry. Specimen: sorted CD4+, CD8+, or CD8+CD57+ T cells (not recorded which) from PBMCs. The receptor source for this set is a human donor with aplastic anemia.

V gene TRBV9 combines with J gene TRBJ2-7, with D uncertain. The CDR3 runs 14 residues. Germline loops: CDR1 SGDLS, CDR2 YYNGEE. V dropped 0 bases and J dropped 2 bases, with 9 bases sitting between them. This chain's CDR3 is CASSVDLGAYEQYF. The CDR3 DNA follows: TGTGCCAGCAGCGTAGATTTGGGTGCCTACGAGCAGTACTTC.

J is TRBJ2-7 and V is TRBV20-1; 7 bases map to TRBD1. CDR3 length: 14 amino acids. V lost 4 bases, J lost 0 bases, and 6 bases stayed unmatched. CDR1 and CDR2 from the germline V gene are DFQATT and SNEGSKA (reference sequence). This chain's CDR3 is CSAKLQGYSYEQYF. CDR3 DNA sequence: TGCAGTGCTAAGCTACAGGGGTACTCCTACGAGCAGTACTTC.

This clonotype was picked up many times. This chain links TRBV5-1 with TRBJ2-5; 7 nucleotides agree with TRBD2. Germline loops: CDR1 SGHRS, CDR2 YFSETQ. The CDR3 has 15 residues. The V and J ends lost 4 bases and 4 bases, in that order; junction bases with no gene match: 10. The CDR3 sequence: CASSPAGDLGETQYF. In DNA, the CDR3 is TGCGCCAGCAGCCCGGCGGGGGATTTGGGAGAGACCCAGTACTTC.

On this clonotype: This may stem from a read error, because a much larger clone lies one nucleotide away. The chain uses TRBV5-1 and TRBJ1-1; D gene unclear. This CDR3 region has 14 residues. Germline-derived CDR1 and CDR2 are SGHRS and YFSETQ. This chain's CDR3 is CASSPSVRNDEASF. The CDR3 DNA reads TGCGCCAGCAGCCCCAGCGTGAGAAATGATGAAGCTTCCTTT.

About this clonotype itself: A much larger clone is a single base away; this may be a read error. The chain has TRBV6-1 and TRBJ2-7; 8 bases map to TRBD2. After removal of 8 bases from V and 3 bases from J, the junction contained 12 bases not matched to a gene. The CDR3 is 15 residues long. Per the germline V gene, CDR1 is MNHNS and CDR2 is SASEGT. The CDR3 nucleotides are TGTGCCAGCGGCCCGACTAGCGAAAAAGTCTACGAGCAGTACTTC. Encoded protein: CASGPTSEKVYEQYF.

The chain links TRBV28 to TRBJ1-6; TRBD1 matches 8 bases. The CDR3 is 15 amino acids. The V and J ends lost 5 bases and 8 bases, in that order; junction bases with no gene match: 8. Germline V gene lookup returns CDR1 MDHEN and CDR2 SYDVKM. As DNA, the CDR3 is TGTGCCAGCAGTGCTCACGGACAGGGAGATTCACCCCTCCACTTT. This gives the protein CASSAHGQGDSPLHF.

This chain links TRBV20-1 with TRBJ1-2; D uncertain. This CDR3 has 12 residues. Per the germline V gene, CDR1 is DFQATT and CDR2 is SNEGSKA (reference sequence). Deletions cut 3 bases from V and 2 bases from J, with 7 bases between. DNA for the CDR3: TGCAGTGCTAGTCCAGAAAACTATGGCTACACCTTC. Amino acids: CSASPENYGYTF.

In its sample, this clonotype was seen many times. The V and J genes are TRBV11-3 and TRBJ2-6, with unresolved D. The germline gives CDR1 SGHNT, CDR2 YENEEA. The CDR3 extends over 16 amino acids. Trimming shortened V by 1 base and J by 0 bases, and 7 bases separated the two germline ends. CDR3 sequence (DNA): TGTGCCAGCAGCTTAGGATGGAGCTCTGGGGCCAACGTCCTGACTTTC. Protein product: CASSLGWSSGANVLTF.

The J gene is TRBJ1-1, the V gene TRBV10-2; D perhaps matches TRBD1 (6 bases). CDR1 and CDR2 from the germline V gene are WSHSY and SAAADI. V lost 2 bases to trimming and J lost 3 bases, with 13 bases between them. This CDR3 is 15 amino acids long. The CDR3 reads CASSERGGRDTEAFF. Here the CDR3 DNA reads TGCGCCAGCAGTGAGCGGGGGGGGCGAGACACTGAAGCTTTCTTT.

The chain couples TRBV12-3 or TRBV12-4 to TRBJ2-3; 13 bases map to TRBD2. CDR3 length: 15 amino acids. V shed 6 bases, J shed 6 bases, and the junction held 6 bases outside the gene matches. CDR3 DNA sequence: TGTGCCAGCAGGCGGACTAGCGGGGGCTGGGATACGCAGTATTTT. It encodes CASRRTSGGWDTQYF.

The rearrangement links TRBV20-1 to TRBJ2-3, with 11 bases lining up with TRBD2. Trimming at V came to 1 base and at J to 4 bases, leaving 4 bases not matched to a gene. The CDR3 is 15 residues long. Germline V gene data show CDR1 as DFQATT and CDR2 as SNEGSKA (reference sequence). The CDR3 sequence is CSARGLAGGADTQYF. In DNA form, the CDR3 reads TGCAGTGCTAGAGGCCTAGCGGGGGGTGCAGATACGCAGTATTTT.

This clonotype has at least ten counts. The chain employs TRBV19 and TRBJ2-6; 9 bases map to TRBD1. The germline V gene has CDR1 LNHDA and CDR2 SQIVND (reference sequence). The V gene end was trimmed by 7 bases and the J gene end by 2 bases; junction bases not matched to a gene: 3. The CDR3 sequence is 15 residues long. CDR3 bases: TGTGCCAGTACCCGGACAGGGGCTGGGGCCAACGTCCTGACTTTC. Translating it yields CASTRTGAGANVLTF.

V gene TRBV29-1 combines with J gene TRBJ1-2, with D possibly TRBD1 on 5 matching bases. The CDR3 spans 14 residues. Germline loops: CDR1 SQVTM, CDR2 ANQGSEA. Trimming removed 3 bases at V and 0 bases at J, with 11 bases between. The CDR3 region has the DNA TGCAGCGTTGAGGGCAGGGCAGCTAACTATGGCTACACCTTC. As protein: CSVEGRAANYGYTF.

V usage is TRBV11-2 and J usage is TRBJ2-3, with 8 nucleotides matching TRBD1. CDR1 and CDR2 (germline): SGHAT, FQNNGV. CDR3 length: 16 amino acids. Trimming at V came to 1 base and at J to 1 base, leaving 4 bases not matched to a gene. DNA for the CDR3: TGTGCCAGCAGCTTAGTGGGGGGACAGGGCACAGATACGCAGTATTTT. Protein sequence: CASSLVGGQGTDTQYF. The variable domain in full, completed from reference TRBV11-2 and TRBJ2-3, reads EAGVAQSPRYKIIEKRQSVAFWCNPISGHATLYWYQQILGQGPKLLIQFQNNGVVDDSQLPKDRFSAERLKGVDSTLKIQPAKLEDSAVYLCASSLVGGQGTDTQYFGPGTRLTVL.

The V and J genes are TRBV19 and TRBJ2-4; 7 nucleotides line up with TRBD1. The CDR3 has 15 amino acids. The V and J ends lost 1 base and 4 bases, in that order; junction bases with no gene match: 4. CDR1 and CDR2 (germline): LNHDA, SQIVND (reference sequence). CDR3 residues: CASSIGQGSKNIQYF. The CDR3 nucleotides read TGTGCCAGTAGTATAGGACAGGGTTCAAAAAACATTCAGTACTTC. Drawing the rest from reference TRBV19 and TRBJ2-4, the complete variable domain is DGGITQSPKYLFRKEGQNVTLSCEQNLNHDAMYWYRQDPGQGLRLIYYSQIVNDFQKGDIAEGYSVSREKKESFPLTVTSAQKNPTAFYLCASSIGQGSKNIQYFGAGTRLSVL.

At least ten counts were recorded for this clonotype. In DNA form, the CDR3 reads TGTGCCAGCAGCTTAGAGAAGGAGCCCCAGCATTTT. Its protein product is CASSLEKEPQHF. The chain has TRBV7-9 and TRBJ1-5, with no clear D. This CDR3 contains 12 residues. CDR1 and CDR2 from the germline V gene are SEHNR and FQNEAQ (reference sequence). Trimming removed 1 base at V and 8 bases at J, with 6 bases between.